Below, 9 T cell receptor beta chains from the same sample are listed, as sequenced in a study of cytomegalovirus exposure and HLA in healthy donors. The PCR ran on 60 Vbeta and 13 Jbeta primers. Sequencing was performed with immunoSEQ multiplex PCR; in TCRdb, only in-frame clones are kept and a portion is missing. The data hold under 150,000 clones, with around a tenth observed a single time. Material for sequencing was PBMCs. The receptors stem from a man aged 30-40 years in good health and CMV-seronegative.

V gene TRBV28 combines with J gene TRBJ2-7, with unresolved D. Germline values: CDR1 MDHEN, CDR2 SYDVKM. The V gene lost 2 bases and the J gene lost 3 bases, with 14 bases spanning the gap. This CDR3 has 15 residues. DNA for the CDR3: TGTGCCAGCAGTTTAGGGCTCGACGGATACTACGAGCAGTACTTC. Its translation is CASSLGLDGYYEQYF.

The CDR3, as DNA: TGTGCCAGCCGACGGTGGGCCGGGGCGGGAGAGCAGTACTTC. This encodes CASRRWAGAGEQYF. The chain joins TRBV6-1 to TRBJ2-5; 7 bases fit TRBD2. Germline V gene lookup returns CDR1 MNHNS and CDR2 SASEGT. V was pared by 8 bases and J by 11 bases, with 17 bases of the junction left unmatched. This CDR3 has 14 residues.

CDR3 protein: CASSEGQGESYEQYF. In DNA form, the CDR3 reads TGTGCCAGCAGCGAGGGACAGGGCGAGTCCTACGAGCAGTACTTC. This sequence joins TRBV7-2 and TRBJ2-7, with 9 bases aligning to TRBD1. In germline, CDR1 is SGHTA, CDR2 FQGNSA. J lost 1 base, V lost 5 bases, and 6 bases had no gene match. The CDR3 runs 15 residues.

V usage is TRBV19 and J usage is TRBJ1-5; 10 nucleotides line up with TRBD1. Trimming cost V 3 bases and J 0 bases; bases outside gene matches: 2. The CDR3 covers 16 residues. Germline V gene lookup returns CDR1 LNHDA and CDR2 SQIVND (reference sequence). For the CDR3, the DNA is TGTGCCAGTAGTATGGGACAGGGGTATAGCAATCAGCCCCAGCATTTT. It codes for CASSMGQGYSNQPQHF. Full variable domain (rest looked up from reference TRBV19 and TRBJ1-5): DGGITQSPKYLFRKEGQNVTLSCEQNLNHDAMYWYRQDPGQGLRLIYYSQIVNDFQKGDIAEGYSVSREKKESFPLTVTSAQKNPTAFYLCASSMGQGYSNQPQHFGDGTRLSIL.

This clone was observed a few times. Different DNA sequences within this sample yield the same CDR3. This chain uses TRBV7-2 with TRBJ2-3, with 7 positions matching TRBD2. Per the germline V gene, CDR1 is SGHTA and CDR2 is FQGNSA. The CDR3 has 14 amino acids. With 5 bases clipped from V and 0 bases from J, the junction kept 2 bases outside the gene matches. The CDR3 DNA sequence: TGTGCCAGCAGCCGCGGGGGTAGCACAGATACGCAGTATTTT. Translated, it gives CASSRGGSTDTQYF.

Comment on this clone: The sample holds other DNA sequences that translate to the same CDR3. J is TRBJ2-5 and V is TRBV4-1; a possible D gene is TRBD2 (5 bases). V lost 5 bases and J lost 1, with 14 bases in between. CDR1 and CDR2 (germline): MGHRA, YSYEKL. The CDR3 length is 15 residues. This CDR3 reads CASSKLVPFQETQYF. The CDR3 region has the DNA TGCGCCAGCAGCAAACTAGTCCCGTTCCAAGAGACCCAGTACTTC.

This clone was observed a few times. V gene TRBV28 combines with J gene TRBJ2-7; no definite D call. Germline values: CDR1 MDHEN, CDR2 SYDVKM. The CDR3 runs to 11 residues. Deletions cut 3 bases from V and 3 bases from J, with 3 bases between. Here the CDR3 reads CASSFSYEQYF. DNA of the CDR3: TGTGCCAGCAGTTTCAGCTACGAGCAGTACTTC.

The chain uses TRBV7-2 and TRBJ1-5; the match to TRBD1 covers 10 bases. Trimming took 0 bases from V and 3 from J; bases not matched to a gene: 2. CDR1 and CDR2 from the germline V gene are SGHTA and FQGNSA. The CDR3 has 16 amino acids. The CDR3 sequence is CASSLAGQGVNQPQHF. The CDR3 coding sequence is TGTGCCAGCAGCTTAGCCGGACAGGGGGTCAATCAGCCCCAGCATTTT.

Only a few counts were recorded for this clone. The chain joins TRBV5-1 to TRBJ2-7; D is possibly TRBD1 (6 bases). Trimming stripped 0 bases from V and 1 base from J, with 11 bases between. Germline assignment: CDR1 SGHRS and CDR2 YFSETQ. CDR3 length equals 15 residues. The CDR3 DNA follows: TGCGCCAGCAGCTTGGTGGGACATGCATCCTACGAGCAGTACTTC. The encoded protein is CASSLVGHASYEQYF.